This entry lists 18 T cell receptor beta chains sequenced from one sample in a study of T cell responses to AZD1222 COVID-19 vaccine. The assay was immunoSEQ multiplex PCR, and TCRdb's table has in-frame clones only and misses some. In the table there are more than 95,000 clones, 70% to 90% of which are singletons. The sequencing used peripheral blood, collected on day 0 of AZD1222 vaccination. Receptors originate from an adult in good health.

This chain links TRBV28 with TRBJ2-7; 9 nucleotides align to TRBD1. This CDR3 is built from 16 residues. Losses at the gene ends were 4 bases for V and 6 bases for J; bases not matched to a gene: 13. Germline V gene lookup returns CDR1 MDHEN and CDR2 SYDVKM. CDR3 DNA: TGTGCCAGCAGTTCGACGGCGGACAGGGGAGGCGGCGAGCAGTACTTC. It specifies CASSSTADRGGGEQYF.

This clone was seen once. The chain uses TRBV7-9 and TRBJ2-7; D gene ambiguous. The V gene's germline CDR1 is SEHNR and CDR2 FQNEAQ (reference sequence). CDR3 length equals 11 residues. The ends were cut back, 0 bases at V and 5 bases at J, with 2 bases in the middle. The CDR3 bases are TGTGCCAGCAGCTTAGCTCACGAGCAGTACTTC. As protein: CASSLAHEQYF.

This chain uses TRBV4-1 with TRBJ2-7; 7 bases map to TRBD2. The germline CDR1 and CDR2 sequences are MGHRA and YSYEKL. The V and J ends lost 0 bases and 4 bases, in that order; junction bases with no gene match: 6. This CDR3 comprises 15 residues. For the CDR3, the DNA is TGCGCCAGCAGCCAAGATAGGCTAGCGGATTACGAGCAGTACTTC. It translates to CASSQDRLADYEQYF.

This clone appeared a single time. This chain uses TRBV28 with TRBJ2-5, with unresolved D. CDR1 is MDHEN and CDR2 is SYDVKM in the germline V gene. Trimming took off 2 bases at V and 2 bases at J, with 12 bases between the two ends. The CDR3 is 15 residues long. The CDR3 region has the DNA TGTGCCAGCAGTTTAGTGAACAGTCAACAAGAGACCCAGTACTTC. Residues: CASSLVNSQQETQYF.

Concerning this clone itself: Compared with germline, one end of the junction differs, possibly owing to a read error. The chain employs TRBV7-9 and TRBJ1-5; D is unclear. This CDR3 has 13 residues. CDR1 and CDR2 (germline): SEHNR, FQNEAQ (reference sequence). CDR3 amino acids: CASSLSSYQPQHF. Here the CDR3 DNA reads TGTGCCAGCAGCTTAAGTAGCTATCAGCCCCAGCATTTT. Full variable domain (outside the CDR3, taken from reference TRBV7-9 and TRBJ1-5): DTGVSQNPRHKITKRGQNVTFRCDPISEHNRLYWYRQTLGQGPEFLTYFQNEAQLEKSRLLSDRFSAERPKGSFSTLEIQRTEQGDSAMYLCASSLSSYQPQHFGDGTRLSIL.

V and J are TRBV28 and TRBJ1-1, with TRBD1 as a possible D gene (5 bases). V dropped 3 bases and J dropped 0 bases, with 14 bases sitting between them. The CDR3 spans 16 residues. CDR1 and CDR2 (germline): MDHEN, SYDVKM. The CDR3 region has the DNA TGTGCCAGCAGTTTGGTTACAGGCACTATGAACACTGAAGCTTTCTTT. Translated: CASSLVTGTMNTEAFF.

The CDR3 nucleotides read TGTGCCACCAGTGCCCCAGGGGCCCGCGAGACCCAGTACTTC. Translating gives CATSAPGARETQYF. This chain connects TRBV24-1 to TRBJ2-5, with D maybe TRBD1 (6 bases). CDR3 size: 14 residues. Germline V gene data show CDR1 as KGHDR and CDR2 as SFDVKD. Trimming shortened V by 5 bases and J by 5 bases, and 14 bases separated the two germline ends.

The chain couples TRBV3-1 (or the pseudogene TRBV3-2) to TRBJ2-1, with 9 bases lining up with TRBD2. Germline CDR1 LGHDT, CDR2 YNNKEL (reference sequence). There are 16 residues in the CDR3. The J segment lost 6 bases and the V segment lost 1 base, leaving 7 bases of the junction unmatched. CDR3 in amino acids: CASSQGLAGALNEQFF. In nucleotides, the CDR3 is TGTGCCAGCAGCCAAGGCTTAGCGGGAGCCCTCAATGAGCAGTTCTTC.

The CDR3 reads CASSLGTGGGNTIYF. The CDR3 region has the DNA TGTGCCAGCAGTTTGGGCACAGGGGGCGGAAACACCATATATTTT. The V and J genes are TRBV28 and TRBJ1-3; the match to TRBD1 covers 9 bases. Trimming removed 3 bases from V and 4 bases from J; junction bases left unmatched: 4. The CDR3 is 15 residues long. Germline CDR1 reads MDHEN; CDR2 reads SYDVKM.

This chain joins TRBV9 and TRBJ1-2; D is ambiguous. V gave up 4 bases and J gave up 6 bases, with 19 bases separating them. The V gene's germline CDR1 is SGDLS and CDR2 YYNGEE. The CDR3 loop spans 15 amino acids. The CDR3 sequence: CASSPRGEALNGYTF. The CDR3 DNA sequence: TGTGCCAGCAGCCCCCGTGGGGAGGCCTTGAATGGCTACACCTTC.

The genes are TRBV27 and TRBJ2-1, with 10 bases that match TRBD2. With 3 bases clipped from V and 8 bases from J, the junction kept 4 bases outside the gene matches. The CDR3 spans 14 residues. Looked up from germline, CDR1 is MNHEY and CDR2 is SMNVEV (reference sequence). CDR3 nucleotide sequence: TGTGCCAGCAGTTTGTCTAGCGGGAGTCATGAGCAGTTCTTC. Protein: CASSLSSGSHEQFF.

The rearrangement uses TRBV11-3 and TRBJ2-7; TRBD1 agrees at 8 bases. The CDR3 is made up of 13 amino acids. Trimming cost V 5 bases and J 6 bases; bases outside gene matches: 6. Germline assignment: CDR1 SGHNT and CDR2 YENEEA. The CDR3: CASSPRTGLEQYF. Here the CDR3 DNA reads TGTGCCAGCAGCCCGAGGACAGGGCTCGAGCAGTACTTC.

This sequence joins TRBV29-1 and TRBJ2-6; possibly TRBD2 for D (6 bases). The CDR3 is 15 residues long. Trimming took 6 bases from V and 4 from J, leaving 16 bases between them. Germline CDR1 and CDR2: SQVTM and ANQGSEA. The CDR3 DNA sequence: TGCAGCGTCCTGACAGCCCGGGAGGGGGCCAACGTCCTGACTTTC. It specifies CSVLTAREGANVLTF.

This rearrangement joins TRBV27 to TRBJ2-7; a weak D match, TRBD1 (6 bases). Per the germline V gene, CDR1 is MNHEY and CDR2 is SMNVEV (reference sequence). Trimming shortened V by 5 bases and J by 4 bases, and 21 bases separated the two germline ends. The CDR3 extends over 16 amino acids. The CDR3 DNA reads TGTGCCAGCAGTCCCGATATTTTCGGGACAAATTACGAGCAGTACTTC. Protein product: CASSPDIFGTNYEQYF.

The chain couples TRBV27 to TRBJ2-7, with TRBD2 identical over 9 bases. V shed 1 base, J shed 3 bases, and the junction held 4 bases outside the gene matches. This CDR3 has 15 residues. The germline gives CDR1 MNHEY, CDR2 SMNVEV (reference sequence). The CDR3 DNA follows: TGTGCCAGCAGTTTATATAGCGGGGGCCTCTACGAGCAGTACTTC. This codes for CASSLYSGGLYEQYF.

The chain recombines TRBV7-6 with TRBJ2-1; D possibly corresponds to TRBD2 (6 bases). The CDR3 extends over 15 amino acids. Germline V lookup: CDR1 SGHVS, CDR2 FNYEAQ. V was pared by 1 base and J by 5 bases, with 12 bases between. The CDR3 sequence is CASSLVVAGHNEQFF. The CDR3 region has the DNA TGTGCCAGCAGCTTAGTGGTGGCGGGGCACAATGAGCAGTTCTTC.

The chain employs TRBV30 and TRBJ2-2; D not resolved. Trimming cost V 0 bases and J 5 bases, with 4 bases left between them. Germline V lookup: CDR1 GTSNPN, CDR2 SVGIG (reference sequence). CDR3 length: 12 amino acids. The CDR3 here is CAWSVRTGELFF. CDR3 DNA: TGTGCCTGGAGTGTACGAACCGGGGAGCTGTTTTTT.

The chain uses TRBV9 and TRBJ1-6, with TRBD1 as a possible D gene (5 bases). V was trimmed by 4 bases and J by 9 bases, leaving 20 bases between them. In germline, CDR1 is SGDLS, CDR2 YYNGEE. This CDR3 comprises 16 residues. The CDR3: CASSPVGQGVGSPLHF. For the CDR3, the DNA is TGTGCCAGCAGCCCCGTCGGTCAGGGCGTAGGTTCACCCCTCCACTTT.